This T cell receptor beta chain derives from a study of blood T cell repertoires in COVID-19. The wider study: Nucleic acid was either cDNA or gDNA, and it came from T cells, B-cell-depleted T cells, or PBMCs.

The V and J ends lost 7 bases and 4 bases, in that order; junction bases with no gene match: 9. The CDR3 sequence is 14 residues long. CDR1 MDHEN and CDR2 SYDVKM come from the germline V gene. In the authors' workflow: It was from reference gene primer amplification that nucleated cell counts were estimated. Data came from immunoSEQ multiplex PCR; TCRdb stores just in-frame clones and leaves some out. D and trimming come from the DNA, and the V and J calls and clone size come from that table. The sample consists of just over 90,000 clones, 85% to 90% of them appearing once. V and J are TRBV28 and TRBJ2-5, with 7 bases fitting TRBD2. Sequencing was carried out using peripheral blood. The TCR comes from a human donor with active COVID-19. The donor label of this sample is uncertain. In nucleotides, the CDR3 is TGTGCCAGCACAAACTTGGGGGGGATAGAGACCCAGTACTTC. Translation: CASTNLGGIETQYF. Combining the CDR3 with reference TRBV28 and TRBJ2-5 gives the whole variable domain DVKVTQSSRYLVKRTGEKVFLECVQDMDHENMFWYRQDPGLGLRLIYFSYDVKMKEKGDIPEGYSVSREKKERFSLILESASTNQTSMYLCASTNLGGIETQYFGPGTRLLVL.